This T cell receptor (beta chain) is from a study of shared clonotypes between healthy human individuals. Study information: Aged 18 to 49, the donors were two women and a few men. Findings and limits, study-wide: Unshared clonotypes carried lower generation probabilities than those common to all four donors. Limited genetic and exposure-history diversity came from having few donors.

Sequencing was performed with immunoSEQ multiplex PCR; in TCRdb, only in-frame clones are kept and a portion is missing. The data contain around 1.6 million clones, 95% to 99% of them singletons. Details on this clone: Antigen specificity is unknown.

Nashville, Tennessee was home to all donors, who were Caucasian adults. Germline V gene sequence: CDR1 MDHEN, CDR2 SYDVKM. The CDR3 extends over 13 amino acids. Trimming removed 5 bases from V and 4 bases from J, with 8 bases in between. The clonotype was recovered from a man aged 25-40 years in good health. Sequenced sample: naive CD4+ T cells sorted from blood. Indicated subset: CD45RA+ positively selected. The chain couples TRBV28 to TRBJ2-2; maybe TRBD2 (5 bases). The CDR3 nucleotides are TGTGCCAGCAGTACGGACTCCACCGGGGAGCTGTTTTTT. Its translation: CASSTDSTGELFF.